This TCR beta chain was profiled in a study of cytomegalovirus exposure and HLA in healthy donors. Looked up from germline, CDR1 is MGHDK and CDR2 is SYGVNS. This CDR3 contains 14 residues. Trimming stripped 5 bases from V and 3 bases from J, with 13 bases between. The repertoire was sequenced with immunoSEQ multiplex PCR; TCRdb's copy has only in-frame clones and lacks some. The sample has around 200,000 clones; around 82% are singletons. Sequenced material: PBMCs. This sequence originates from a woman aged 18-30 years in good health and CMV-seropositive. The chain carries TRBV25-1 and TRBJ1-1; possibly TRBD1 for D (5 bases). CDR3: CASSRGSAYTEAFF. DNA for the CDR3: TGTGCCAGCAGTCGGGGGTCCGCATACACTGAAGCTTTCTTT.